This T cell receptor (beta chain) was recorded in a study of blood T cell repertoires in COVID-19. Study at large: T cells, B-cell-depleted T cells, or PBMCs provided the cDNA or gDNA that served as material.

Authors' analysis steps: Quantification of nucleated cells was approximated via reference gene primer amplification. Measured with immunoSEQ multiplex PCR; TCRdb has only the in-frame clones, and not every one. The D gene and trimming were derived from the DNA, and the V and J assignments and clone size from that table. The sample consists of under 300,000 clones, just over 85% of them appearing once. The V and J ends lost 4 bases and 11 bases respectively, with 9 bases between them. Germline V CDR1 and CDR2: LGHDT, YNNKEL (reference sequence). This CDR3 spans 12 amino acids. The sequence was obtained from a young man who had recovered from COVID-19. This rearrangement joins TRBV3-1 (or the pseudogene TRBV3-2) to TRBJ1-6; D perhaps matches TRBD1 (6 bases). The source material was peripheral blood. The CDR3 DNA reads TGTGCCAGCAGCCTCCAGGGGACACCCCTCCACTTT. This encodes CASSLQGTPLHF.